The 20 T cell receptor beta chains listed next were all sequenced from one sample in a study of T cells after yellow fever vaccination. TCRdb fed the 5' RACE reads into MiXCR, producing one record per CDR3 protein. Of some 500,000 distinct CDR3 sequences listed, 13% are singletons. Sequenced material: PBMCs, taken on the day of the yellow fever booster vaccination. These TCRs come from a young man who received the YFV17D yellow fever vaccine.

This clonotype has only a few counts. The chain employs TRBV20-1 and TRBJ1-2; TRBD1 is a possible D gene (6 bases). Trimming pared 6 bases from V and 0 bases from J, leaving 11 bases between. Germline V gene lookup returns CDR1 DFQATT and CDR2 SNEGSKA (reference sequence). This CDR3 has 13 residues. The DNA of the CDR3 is TGCAGTGCACAAGACAGGCCTAACTATGGCTACACCTTC. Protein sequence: CSAQDRPNYGYTF.

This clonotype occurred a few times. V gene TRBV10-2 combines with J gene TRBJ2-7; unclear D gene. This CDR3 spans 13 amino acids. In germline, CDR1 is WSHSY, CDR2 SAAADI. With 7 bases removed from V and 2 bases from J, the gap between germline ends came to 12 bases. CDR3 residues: CASITQKPYEQYF. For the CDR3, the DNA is TGCGCCAGCATAACACAGAAACCCTACGAGCAGTACTTC.

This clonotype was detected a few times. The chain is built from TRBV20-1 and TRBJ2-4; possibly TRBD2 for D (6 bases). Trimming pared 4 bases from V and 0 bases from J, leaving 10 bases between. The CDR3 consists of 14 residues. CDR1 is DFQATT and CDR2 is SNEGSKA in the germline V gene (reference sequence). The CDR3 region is CSANQAGAKNIQYF. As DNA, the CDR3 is TGCAGTGCTAACCAAGCGGGAGCCAAAAACATTCAGTACTTC.

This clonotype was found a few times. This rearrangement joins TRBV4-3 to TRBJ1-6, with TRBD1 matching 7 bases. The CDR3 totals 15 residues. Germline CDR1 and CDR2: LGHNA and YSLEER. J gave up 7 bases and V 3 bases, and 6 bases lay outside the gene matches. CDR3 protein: CASSQTQGRNSPLHF. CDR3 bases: TGCGCCAGCAGCCAGACACAGGGGAGGAATTCACCCCTCCACTTT.

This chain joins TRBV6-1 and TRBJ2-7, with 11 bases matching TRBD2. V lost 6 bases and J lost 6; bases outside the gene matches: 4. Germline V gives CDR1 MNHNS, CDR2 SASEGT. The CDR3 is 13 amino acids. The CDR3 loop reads CASSPTSGSEQYF. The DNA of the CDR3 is TGTGCCAGCAGCCCTACTAGCGGGAGCGAGCAGTACTTC.

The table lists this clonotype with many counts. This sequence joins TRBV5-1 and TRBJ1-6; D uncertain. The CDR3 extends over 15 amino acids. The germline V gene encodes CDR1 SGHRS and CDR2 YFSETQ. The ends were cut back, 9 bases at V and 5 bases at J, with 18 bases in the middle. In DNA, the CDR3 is TGCGCCACCCGAACAACCGGTGGGGATAATTCACCCCTCCACTTT. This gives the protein CATRTTGGDNSPLHF. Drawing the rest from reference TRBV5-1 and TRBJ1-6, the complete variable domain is KAGVTQTPRYLIKTRGQQVTLSCSPISGHRSVSWYQQTPGQGLQFLFEYFSETQRNKGNFPGRFSGRQFSNSRSEMNVSTLELGDSALYLCATRTTGGDNSPLHFGNGTRLTVT.

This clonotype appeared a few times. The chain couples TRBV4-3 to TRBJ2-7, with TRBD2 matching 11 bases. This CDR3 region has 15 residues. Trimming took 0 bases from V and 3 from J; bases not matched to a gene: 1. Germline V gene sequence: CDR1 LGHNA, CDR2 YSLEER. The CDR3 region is CASSQDGTSGYEQYF. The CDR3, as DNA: TGCGCCAGCAGCCAAGATGGGACTAGCGGCTACGAGCAGTACTTC.

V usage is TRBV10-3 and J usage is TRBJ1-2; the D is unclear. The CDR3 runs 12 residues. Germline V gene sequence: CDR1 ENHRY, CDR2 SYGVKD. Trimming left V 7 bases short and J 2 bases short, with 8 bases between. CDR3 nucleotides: TGTGCCATCACACAAGGGAACTATGGCTACACCTTC. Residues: CAITQGNYGYTF.

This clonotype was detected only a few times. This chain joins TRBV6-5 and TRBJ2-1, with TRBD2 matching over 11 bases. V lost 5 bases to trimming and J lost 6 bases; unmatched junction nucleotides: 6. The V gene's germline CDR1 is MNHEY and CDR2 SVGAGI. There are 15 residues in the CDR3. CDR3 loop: CASSLLAGAFNEQFF. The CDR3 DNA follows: TGTGCCAGCAGTCTACTAGCGGGAGCTTTCAATGAGCAGTTCTTC.

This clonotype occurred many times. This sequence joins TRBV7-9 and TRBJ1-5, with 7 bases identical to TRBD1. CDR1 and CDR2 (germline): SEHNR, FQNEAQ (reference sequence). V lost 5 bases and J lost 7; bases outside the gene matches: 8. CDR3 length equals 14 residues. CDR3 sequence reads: CASSLGQGEQPQHF. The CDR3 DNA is TGTGCCAGCAGCCTGGGGCAGGGGGAGCAGCCCCAGCATTTT.

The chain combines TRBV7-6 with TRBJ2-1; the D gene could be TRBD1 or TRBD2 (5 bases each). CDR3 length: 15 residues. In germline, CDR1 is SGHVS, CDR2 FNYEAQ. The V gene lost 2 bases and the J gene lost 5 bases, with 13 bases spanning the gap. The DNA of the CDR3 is TGTGCCAGCAGCTTAATAGCCGGGACCGACAATGAGCAGTTCTTC. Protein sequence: CASSLIAGTDNEQFF.

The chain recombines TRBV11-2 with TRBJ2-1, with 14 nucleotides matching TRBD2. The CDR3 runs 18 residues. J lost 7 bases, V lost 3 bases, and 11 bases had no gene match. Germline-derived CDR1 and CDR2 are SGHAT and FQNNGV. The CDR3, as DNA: TGTGCCAGCAGCTTCACTGGGACTAGCGGGGGCAGGGGGAATGAGCAGTTCTTC. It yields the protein CASSFTGTSGGRGNEQFF.

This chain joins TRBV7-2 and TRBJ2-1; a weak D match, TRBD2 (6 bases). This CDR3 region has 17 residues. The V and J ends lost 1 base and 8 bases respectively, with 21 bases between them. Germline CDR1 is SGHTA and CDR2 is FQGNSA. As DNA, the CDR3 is TGTGCCAGCAGCTTAGTCGCGGGATTTGTAGTAGTGGATGAGCAGTTCTTC. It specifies CASSLVAGFVVVDEQFF.

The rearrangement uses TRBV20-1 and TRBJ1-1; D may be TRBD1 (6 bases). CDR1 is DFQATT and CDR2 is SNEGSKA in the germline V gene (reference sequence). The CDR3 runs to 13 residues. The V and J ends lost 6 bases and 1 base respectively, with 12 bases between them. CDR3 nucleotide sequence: TGCAGTGCCCAGCAGGGGCCGAACACTGAAGCTTTCTTT. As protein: CSAQQGPNTEAFF.

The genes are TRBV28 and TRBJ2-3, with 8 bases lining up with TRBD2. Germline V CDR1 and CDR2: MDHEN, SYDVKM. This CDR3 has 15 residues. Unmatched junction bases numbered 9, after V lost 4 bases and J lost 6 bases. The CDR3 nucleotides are TGTGCCAGCAGTTCGAGCGGGAGAGTCGTGGATACGCAGTATTTT. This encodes CASSSSGRVVDTQYF.

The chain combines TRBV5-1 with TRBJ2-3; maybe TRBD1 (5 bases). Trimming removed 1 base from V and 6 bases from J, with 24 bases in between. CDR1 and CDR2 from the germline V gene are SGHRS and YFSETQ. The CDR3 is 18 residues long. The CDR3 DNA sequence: TGCGCCAGCAGCTTGAGGTCAGGGAACGGTATATTCCGGGATACGCAGTATTTT. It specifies CASSLRSGNGIFRDTQYF.

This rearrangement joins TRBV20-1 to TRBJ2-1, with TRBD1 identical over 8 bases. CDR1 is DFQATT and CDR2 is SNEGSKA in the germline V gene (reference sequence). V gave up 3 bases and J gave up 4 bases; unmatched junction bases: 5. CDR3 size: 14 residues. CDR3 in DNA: TGCAGTGCTAGGGCCCGGGACAGGTACAATGAGCAGTTCTTC. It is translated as CSARARDRYNEQFF.

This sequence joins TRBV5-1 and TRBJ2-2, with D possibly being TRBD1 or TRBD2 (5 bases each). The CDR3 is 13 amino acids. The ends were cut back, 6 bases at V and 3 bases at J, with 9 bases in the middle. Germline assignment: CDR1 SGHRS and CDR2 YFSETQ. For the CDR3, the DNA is TGCGCCAGCATTCGGGGCGACACCGGGGAGCTGTTTTTT. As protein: CASIRGDTGELFF.

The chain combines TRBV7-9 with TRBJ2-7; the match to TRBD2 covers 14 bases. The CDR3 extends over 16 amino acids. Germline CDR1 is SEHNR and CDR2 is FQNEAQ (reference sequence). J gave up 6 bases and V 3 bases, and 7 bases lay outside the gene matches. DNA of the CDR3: TGTGCCAGCAGCTTTTCGGGGACTAGCGGGAGTAGCGAGCAGTACTTC. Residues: CASSFSGTSGSSEQYF. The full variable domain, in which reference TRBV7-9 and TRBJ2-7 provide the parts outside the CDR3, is DTGVSQNPRHKITKRGQNVTFRCDPISEHNRLYWYRQTLGQGPEFLTYFQNEAQLEKSRLLSDRFSAERPKGSFSTLEIQRTEQGDSAMYLCASSFSGTSGSSEQYFGPGTRLTVT.

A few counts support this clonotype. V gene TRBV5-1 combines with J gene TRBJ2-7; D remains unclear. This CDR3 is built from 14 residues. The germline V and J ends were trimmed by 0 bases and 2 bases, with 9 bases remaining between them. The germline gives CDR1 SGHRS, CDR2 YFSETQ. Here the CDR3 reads CASSLVPATYEQYF. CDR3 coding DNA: TGCGCCAGCAGCTTGGTGCCTGCCACCTACGAGCAGTACTTC.